Sequencing of this T cell receptor (beta chain) was carried out in a study of shared clonotypes between healthy human individuals. As for the study in general: Per donor, CD8 memory used one plate, CD8 naive used two, CD4 memory used three and CD4 naive used three. Study results and caveats: Despite large depth, sorted-subset datasets appeared incompletely sequenced.

With regard to this clone: Its matching antigen is unknown.

Terminally differentiated effector memory CD45RA+ cells were left out of the naive CD8 fraction, which was CD45RO-negative and positively selected for CCR7. From germline, CDR1 is GTSNPN and CDR2 SVGIG (reference sequence). This CDR3 spans 14 amino acids. Trimming left V 4 bases short and J 6 bases short, with 18 bases between. It was 150 to 200 ng DNA, 33,000 or so T cell genomes, that sorted-subset replicate PCRs used. TCRdb's table, derived via immunoSEQ multiplex PCR, lists solely in-frame clones and lacks some. Here the sample spans around 2,000,000 clones, less than 95% being singletons. This clonotype originated in a man younger than 35 in good health. Sample: naive CD8+ T cells sorted from blood. The chain couples TRBV30 to TRBJ1-1; no reliable D call. The CDR3 region is CAWTLSSLVPEAFF. The DNA of the CDR3 is TGTGCCTGGACCCTATCCTCGCTTGTCCCTGAAGCTTTCTTT.